This T cell receptor beta chain derives from a study of blood T cell repertoires in COVID-19. Study in general: Samples taken during acute and convalescent COVID-19 were collected in the United States, Italy and Spain. T cells, B-cell-depleted T cells, or PBMCs supplied cDNA or gDNA.

Authors' methods: Amplification of reference gene primers was used by the study to estimate nucleated cell counts. Sequenced by immunoSEQ multiplex PCR; TCRdb stores in-frame clones only, minus some. From that table come the V and J calls and clone size; the DNA was used to work out D and trimming. This repertoire shows about 120,000 clones, roughly 82% found once; its top ten account for around 8%. After removal of 1 base from V and 5 bases from J, the junction contained 5 bases not matched to a gene. This CDR3 region has 14 residues. CDR1 SEHNR and CDR2 FQNEAQ come from the germline V gene (reference sequence).

The TCR comes from a woman between 40 and 55 years old with acute or convalescent COVID-19. The chain links TRBV7-9 to TRBJ2-7, with TRBD1 matching 7 bases. Sample: peripheral blood. This CDR3 is CASSLDWTGHEQYF. As DNA, the CDR3 is TGTGCCAGCAGCTTAGACTGGACAGGACACGAGCAGTACTTC. Combining the CDR3 with reference TRBV7-9 and TRBJ2-7 gives the whole variable domain DTGVSQNPRHKITKRGQNVTFRCDPISEHNRLYWYRQTLGQGPEFLTYFQNEAQLEKSRLLSDRFSAERPKGSFSTLEIQRTEQGDSAMYLCASSLDWTGHEQYFGPGTRLTVT.